This T cell receptor (beta chain) was profiled in a study of CD8 T cells in Susac syndrome. The T cells that were sequenced for TCR beta were CD8+ and CD4+ cells from blood. It was healthy donors who served as the controls, matched for age and sex. Both CD4+ and CD8+ T cells were negatively isolated, and TEMRA cells underwent FACS enrichment. About 0.5 to 1 ug RNA was reverse transcribed with random hexamers. TCRdb analysed the immunoSEQ multiplex PCR reads with MiXCR anew, one entry per CDR3 protein. Of 100,000 to 150,000 distinct CDR3 sequences in the sample, 90% to 95% were seen once. Material: CD4+ T cells from PBMCs. The clonotype originates from a human donor in good health.

CDR3 in amino acids: CASTGRSGRTEQFF. The CDR3 nucleotides read TGTGCCAGCACAGGGAGGAGCGGGAGGACTGAGCAGTTCTTC. The rearrangement joins TRBV27 to TRBJ2-1; the match to TRBD2 covers 9 bases. CDR1 and CDR2 (germline): MNHEY, SMNVEV (reference sequence). V gave up 7 bases and J gave up 9 bases; unmatched junction bases: 10. This CDR3 spans 14 amino acids.